This T cell receptor beta chain appears in the sequencing data of a study of monozygotic twins with inflammatory bowel disease. TCRdb reanalyzed the 5' RACE reads and collapses them to one entry per CDR3 protein, without DNA. Here the sample table reports under 200,000 distinct CDR3 sequences. This CDR3 contains 14 residues. Germline CDR1 SGHAT, CDR2 FQNNGV. The V and J genes are TRBV11-2 and TRBJ2-3. The receptor was isolated from a human donor with ulcerative colitis or Crohn's disease, or a healthy co-twin of an affected twin (not recorded which). Source material: blood. CDR3 residues: CASSLRHRADTQYF.